Following are 19 T cell receptor beta chains from one sample sequenced in a study of T cell repertoires and HLA-DP antigens. Clones were read by immunoSEQ multiplex PCR, and TCRdb kept only the in-frame ones, dropping some. The data show 90,000 to 130,000 clones, with 90% to 95% seen just once and about 0.27% held by the top ten. Antigens for these TCRs are unknown. Sequences were obtained from CD4+ T cells from PBMCs. Every receptor here comes from a young woman in good health and CMV-seronegative.

The chain carries TRBV7-3 and TRBJ1-2, with TRBD1 identical over 12 bases. With 2 bases clipped from V and 8 bases from J, the junction kept 3 bases outside the gene matches. Per the germline V gene, CDR1 is SGHTA and CDR2 is FQGTGA. The CDR3 consists of 14 residues. The CDR3 here is CASSLFGTGGGYTF. For the CDR3, the DNA is TGTGCCAGCAGCTTATTTGGGACAGGGGGCGGCTACACCTTC.

The rearrangement joins TRBV5-1 to TRBJ2-7; D is possibly TRBD2 (6 bases). Trimming took 3 bases from V and 6 from J, leaving 16 bases between them. The CDR3 has 14 residues. Germline assignment: CDR1 SGHRS and CDR2 YFSETQ. The CDR3 spells CASSSGALGGEQYF. As DNA, the CDR3 is TGCGCCAGCAGCTCGGGAGCCCTCGGAGGCGAGCAGTACTTC.

The DNA for the CDR3 is TGTGCCAGCAGCTTATGGGTGGGGGAGGCGGCTTTCTTT. Amino acid sequence: CASSLWVGEAAFF. The rearrangement uses TRBV7-9 and TRBJ1-1; D may be TRBD1 (5 bases). The CDR3 is made up of 13 amino acids. Germline CDR1 reads SEHNR; CDR2 reads FQNEAQ (reference sequence). V was clipped by 2 bases and J by 11 bases, with 15 bases between them.

The chain has TRBV5-4 and TRBJ2-3; TRBD2 matches 9 bases. This CDR3 has 17 residues. Germline lookup yields CDR1 SGHNT and CDR2 YYREEE (reference sequence). Trimming removed 5 bases from V and 1 base from J; junction bases left unmatched: 11. The DNA for the CDR3 is TGTGCCAGCAGTTCTGTCCGGCTAGCGGGGCGCACAGATACGCAGTATTTT. Encoded protein: CASSSVRLAGRTDTQYF. The whole variable domain, remainder taken from reference TRBV5-4 and TRBJ2-3, is ETGVTQSPTHLIKTRGQQVTLRCSSQSGHNTVSWYQQALGQGPQFIFQYYREEENGRGNFPPRFSGLQFPNYSSELNVNALELDDSALYLCASSSVRLAGRTDTQYFGPGTRLTVL.

The chain recombines TRBV7-9 with TRBJ1-1; D is uncertain. Trimming pared 4 bases from V and 1 base from J, leaving 7 bases between. This CDR3 has 13 amino acids. Germline V gives CDR1 SEHNR, CDR2 FQNEAQ (reference sequence). The CDR3 loop is CASSSMGNTEAFF. CDR3 in DNA: TGTGCCAGCAGCTCCATGGGGAACACTGAAGCTTTCTTT.

The chain is built from TRBV11-2 and TRBJ2-3, with D possibly matching TRBD2 (7 bases). The V gene's germline CDR1 is SGHAT and CDR2 FQNNGV. This CDR3 region has 17 residues. The V and J ends lost 5 bases and 2 bases respectively, with 20 bases between them. The CDR3, as DNA: TGTGCCAGCAGCCCTATCTCTGGGGGGGGCAACACAGATACGCAGTATTTT. Translating gives CASSPISGGGNTDTQYF.

The CDR3 protein is CASSQVWSRSGGLWETQYF. CDR3 bases: TGTGCCAGCAGCCAAGTCTGGAGTAGGAGCGGGGGCCTTTGGGAGACCCAGTACTTC. V and J are TRBV14 and TRBJ2-5, with 8 bases aligning to TRBD2. The J segment lost 5 bases and the V segment lost 1 base, leaving 18 bases of the junction unmatched. CDR3 length: 19 residues. Germline V gene sequence: CDR1 SGHDN, CDR2 FVKESK.

The chain joins TRBV19 to TRBJ1-1, with TRBD1 as a possible D gene (5 bases). The germline gives CDR1 LNHDA, CDR2 SQIVND (reference sequence). Deletions cut 5 bases from V and 1 base from J, with 14 bases between. The CDR3 sequence is 15 residues long. The CDR3 here is CASSLGPGTNTEAFF. CDR3 nucleotide sequence: TGTGCCAGTAGTCTCGGCCCAGGGACGAACACTGAAGCTTTCTTT. Complete variable domain (other parts from reference TRBV19 and TRBJ1-1): DGGITQSPKYLFRKEGQNVTLSCEQNLNHDAMYWYRQDPGQGLRLIYYSQIVNDFQKGDIAEGYSVSREKKESFPLTVTSAQKNPTAFYLCASSLGPGTNTEAFFGQGTRLTVV.

The chain employs TRBV19 and TRBJ1-5; 7 bases are a match to TRBD1. V trimming: 4 bases; J trimming: 5 bases; junction bases outside the gene matches: 11. CDR1 is LNHDA, CDR2 SQIVND, per germline (reference sequence). The CDR3 contains 16 residues. The CDR3 bases are TGTGCCAGTAGTACCCCCGGGACAGTGGGGGATCAGCCCCAGCATTTT. Protein product: CASSTPGTVGDQPQHF.

The chain couples TRBV20-1 to TRBJ1-2; 10 positions agree with TRBD1. The germline V gene encodes CDR1 DFQATT and CDR2 SNEGSKA (reference sequence). The CDR3 has 11 amino acids. CDR3 DNA: TGCAGATCCGGGACAGGGGAGGGCTACACCTTC. Amino acid sequence: CRSGTGEGYTF.

This rearrangement joins TRBV5-8 to TRBJ2-5; 7 bases match TRBD2. The CDR3 spans 15 residues. The junction had 8 bases not matched to a gene; V was cut back by 4 bases and J by 2 bases. CDR1 is SGHTS, CDR2 YDEGEE, per germline. The CDR3 sequence is CASSVVGGKQETQYF. CDR3 bases: TGTGCCAGCAGCGTGGTCGGGGGGAAACAAGAGACCCAGTACTTC.

CDR3 region: CASSPKDRGDTPLHF. CDR3 coding DNA: TGTGCCAGCTCACCGAAGGACAGGGGTGATACACCCCTCCACTTT. The chain carries TRBV18 and TRBJ1-6; 9 bases map to TRBD1. The length of the CDR3 is 15 residues. V lost 3 bases, J lost 11 bases, and 8 bases stayed unmatched. The germline gives CDR1 KGHSH, CDR2 LQKENI.

The chain joins TRBV5-1 to TRBJ1-3; D is uncertain. From germline, CDR1 is SGHRS and CDR2 YFSETQ. There are 15 residues in the CDR3. The V end was cut by 5 bases, the J end by 0 bases, with 12 bases between. This chain's CDR3 is CASSSGPTSGNTIYF. The CDR3 region has the DNA TGCGCCAGCAGTTCTGGACCGACCTCTGGAAACACCATATATTTT. The entire variable domain, with the rest obtained from reference TRBV5-1 and TRBJ1-3, is as follows: KAGVTQTPRYLIKTRGQQVTLSCSPISGHRSVSWYQQTPGQGLQFLFEYFSETQRNKGNFPGRFSGRQFSNSRSEMNVSTLELGDSALYLCASSSGPTSGNTIYFGEGSWLTVV.

This clone was detected once. This chain joins TRBV4-3 and TRBJ2-5; 12 nucleotides agree with TRBD2. The germline CDR1 and CDR2 sequences are LGHNA and YSLEER. Trimming cost V 0 bases and J 7 bases; bases outside gene matches: 6. CDR3 size: 16 residues. This CDR3 reads CASSQDSSGGARTQYF. The CDR3 nucleotides are TGCGCCAGCAGCCAAGATTCTAGCGGGGGGGCTCGGACCCAGTACTTC.

The V call is TRBV27, the J call TRBJ2-7, with D possibly matching TRBD1 (6 bases). The CDR3 has 18 residues. Germline V gene lookup returns CDR1 MNHEY and CDR2 SMNVEV (reference sequence). Trimming pared 3 bases from V and 3 bases from J, leaving 24 bases between. DNA of the CDR3: TGTGCCAGCAGTTTTCGGGCCCTCAACAGGGACCGCAACTACGAGCAGTACTTC. It encodes CASSFRALNRDRNYEQYF.

The V call is TRBV30, the J call TRBJ2-7; D is uncertain. The CDR3 spans 15 residues. The V and J ends lost 3 bases and 3 bases respectively, with 18 bases between them. CDR1 is GTSNPN and CDR2 is SVGIG in the germline V gene (reference sequence). CDR3 nucleotides: TGTGCCTGGAGACGGCCGGCGTTTCGCATCTACGAGCAGTACGTC. Translating it yields CAWRRPAFRIYEQYV.

CDR3 DNA: TGTGCCATCAGGGGGGTTAGCAATCAGCCCCAGCATTTT. This encodes CAIRGVSNQPQHF. V and J are TRBV10-3 and TRBJ1-5, with D possibly being TRBD1 (5 bases). The CDR3 sequence is 13 residues long. Deletions cut 6 bases from V and 0 bases from J, with 6 bases between. Per the germline V gene, CDR1 is ENHRY and CDR2 is SYGVKD.

The chain is built from TRBV18 and TRBJ2-6; D may be TRBD1 (5 bases). This CDR3 spans 13 amino acids. The germline V and J ends were trimmed by 6 bases and 3 bases, with 6 bases remaining between them. Germline V gene lookup returns CDR1 KGHSH and CDR2 LQKENI. The DNA of the CDR3 is TGTGCCAGCTCCGACAGTGGGGCCAACGTCCTGACTTTC. Residues: CASSDSGANVLTF.

This rearrangement joins TRBV7-9 to TRBJ2-7, with TRBD1 identical over 7 bases. The CDR3 sequence is 14 residues long. Germline values: CDR1 SEHNR, CDR2 FQNEAQ (reference sequence). With V trimmed by 4 bases and J by 3 bases, 6 bases remained unmatched. CDR3 protein: CASSYSGQIYEQYF. The CDR3 region has the DNA TGTGCCAGCAGCTATTCGGGACAGATCTACGAGCAGTACTTC.